The rows below give T cell receptor beta chains drawn from one sample of a study of shared clonotypes between healthy human individuals. The protocol was immunoSEQ multiplex PCR, while the TCRdb copy is restricted to in-frame clones and leaves out a portion. The sample has 600,000 to 700,000 clones, about three quarters seen once. Sequenced: memory CD4+ T cells sorted from blood. The receptors stem from a woman in her 30s in good health. Each CDR3 is given with its conserved first and last residue. The order of the fields is V gene, D gene, clone size, J gene, CDR3 protein, CDR3 DNA. The D gene is left open where the match is weak. Clone size is shown for a subset of rows, as once, few, many or a class of expanded clone.

V gene: TRBV30
D gene: TRBD2
clone size: few
J gene: TRBJ2-7
CDR3 protein: CAWSGTSGRSSYEQYF
CDR3 DNA: TGTGCCTGGAGTGGGACTAGCGGGAGAAGTTCTTACGAGCAGTACTTC

V gene: TRBV11-2
D gene: -
clone size: -
J gene: TRBJ1-1
CDR3 protein: CASSFDGPNTEAFF
CDR3 DNA: TGTGCCAGCAGCTTCGACGGCCCGAACACTGAAGCTTTCTTT

V gene: TRBV2
D gene: TRBD2
clone size: once
J gene: TRBJ2-7
CDR3 protein: CASSETASGRYEQYF
CDR3 DNA: TGTGCCAGCAGTGAAACGGCTAGCGGGCGCTACGAGCAGTACTTC

V gene: TRBV5-1
D gene: -
clone size: -
J gene: TRBJ1-1
CDR3 protein: CASSLTQTQNTEAFF
CDR3 DNA: TGCGCCAGCAGCTTAACACAGACACAGAACACTGAAGCTTTCTTT

V gene: TRBV18
D gene: TRBD2
clone size: -
J gene: TRBJ2-7
CDR3 protein: CASSPRTGETGTSGGIRDF
CDR3 DNA: TGTGCCAGCTCACCCCGGACAGGAGAAACCGGGACTAGCGGGGGCATTCGGGACTTC

V gene: TRBV6-1
D gene: -
clone size: -
J gene: TRBJ1-5
CDR3 protein: CASSEGWNQPQHF
CDR3 DNA: TGTGCCAGCAGTGAAGGGTGGAATCAGCCCCAGCATTTT

V gene: TRBV4-1
D gene: -
clone size: -
J gene: TRBJ2-2
CDR3 protein: CASSQGGDTGELFF
CDR3 DNA: TGCGCCAGCAGCCAAGGTGGGGACACCGGGGAGCTGTTTTTT

V gene: TRBV28
D gene: -
clone size: -
J gene: TRBJ1-4
CDR3 protein: CASTPSTNEKLFF
CDR3 DNA: TGTGCCAGCACACCATCAACTAATGAAAAACTGTTTTTT

V gene: TRBV6-5
D gene: -
clone size: -
J gene: TRBJ1-2
CDR3 protein: CASSQGHYGYTF
CDR3 DNA: TGTGCCAGCAGTCAGGGACACTATGGCTACACCTTC

V gene: TRBV30
D gene: -
clone size: few
J gene: TRBJ2-7
CDR3 protein: CAWSVGGAYEQYF
CDR3 DNA: TGTGCCTGGAGTGTGGGGGGAGCCTACGAGCAGTACTTC

V gene: TRBV27
D gene: -
clone size: -
J gene: TRBJ1-1
CDR3 protein: CASSKSRIANTEAFF
CDR3 DNA: TGTGCCAGCAGTAAGTCTCGTATCGCGAACACTGAAGCTTTCTTT

V gene: TRBV7-9
D gene: TRBD1
clone size: once
J gene: TRBJ1-5
CDR3 protein: CASSLAGGYNQPQHF
CDR3 DNA: TGTGCCAGCAGCTTGGCAGGGGGATACAATCAGCCCCAGCATTTT

V gene: TRBV6-1
D gene: -
clone size: -
J gene: TRBJ2-1
CDR3 protein: CASSEGNRLYNEQFF
CDR3 DNA: TGTGCCAGCAGTGAAGGCAACAGACTATACAATGAGCAGTTCTTC

V gene: TRBV18
D gene: -
clone size: -
J gene: TRBJ2-3
CDR3 protein: CASSPLEGRSDTQYF
CDR3 DNA: TGTGCCAGCTCACCACTCGAGGGGAGGTCAGATACGCAGTATTTT

V gene: TRBV6-1
D gene: TRBD1
clone size: -
J gene: TRBJ1-4
CDR3 protein: CASSEGQGAFEKLFF
CDR3 DNA: TGTGCCAGCAGTGAAGGACAGGGGGCTTTTGAAAAACTGTTTTTT

V gene: TRBV9
D gene: TRBD1
clone size: once
J gene: TRBJ2-3
CDR3 protein: CASSAKTGSDTQYF
CDR3 DNA: TGTGCCAGCAGCGCAAAGACAGGGTCAGATACGCAGTATTTT

V gene: TRBV19
D gene: TRBD2
clone size: -
J gene: TRBJ2-7
CDR3 protein: CASSRTSGSYEQYF
CDR3 DNA: TGTGCCAGTAGCCGGACTAGCGGGAGTTACGAGCAGTACTTC

V gene: TRBV27
D gene: -
clone size: -
J gene: TRBJ1-3
CDR3 protein: CASSPTRMNSGNTIYF
CDR3 DNA: TGTGCCAGCAGTCCCACCCGGATGAACTCTGGAAACACCATATATTTT

V gene: TRBV30
D gene: -
clone size: many
J gene: TRBJ1-4
CDR3 protein: CAWSVAGAPNEKLFF
CDR3 DNA: TGTGCCTGGAGTGTCGCCGGGGCCCCTAATGAAAAACTGTTTTTT

V gene: TRBV10-1
D gene: -
clone size: -
J gene: TRBJ2-5
CDR3 protein: CASSNSLQETQYF
CDR3 DNA: TGCGCCAGCAGTAACAGCCTCCAAGAGACCCAGTACTTC

V gene: TRBV9
D gene: -
clone size: -
J gene: TRBJ1-2
CDR3 protein: CASSSDGKRGYGYTF
CDR3 DNA: TGTGCCAGCAGCTCCGACGGAAAAAGGGGCTATGGCTACACCTTC

V gene: TRBV28
D gene: -
clone size: -
J gene: TRBJ2-7
CDR3 protein: CASSLVMNFGEQYF
CDR3 DNA: TGTGCCAGCAGTTTAGTGATGAACTTCGGTGAGCAGTACTTC

V gene: TRBV9
D gene: -
clone size: -
J gene: TRBJ2-3
CDR3 protein: CASSEQGFSTDTQYF
CDR3 DNA: TGTGCCAGCAGCGAGCAGGGGTTTAGCACAGATACGCAGTATTTT

V gene: TRBV4-2
D gene: TRBD1
clone size: few
J gene: TRBJ1-3
CDR3 protein: CASSLVAGGSPGNTIYF
CDR3 DNA: TGTGCCAGCAGCTTGGTTGCAGGGGGCTCCCCTGGAAACACCATATATTTT

V gene: TRBV5-1
D gene: TRBD2
clone size: -
J gene: TRBJ2-7
CDR3 protein: CASSWHTAGGTYEQYF
CDR3 DNA: TGCGCCAGCAGCTGGCACACAGCGGGAGGTACCTACGAGCAGTACTTC

V gene: TRBV5-1
D gene: -
clone size: -
J gene: TRBJ2-6
CDR3 protein: CASSLSGVSGANVLTF
CDR3 DNA: TGCGCCAGCAGCTTGTCAGGGGTATCTGGGGCCAACGTCCTGACTTTC

V gene: TRBV20-1
D gene: TRBD2
clone size: -
J gene: TRBJ2-3
CDR3 protein: CSAPGGDTQYF
CDR3 DNA: TGCAGTGCCCCGGGGGGAGATACGCAGTATTTT

V gene: TRBV28
D gene: TRBD1
clone size: -
J gene: TRBJ2-7
CDR3 protein: CASRAGTGLDEQYF
CDR3 DNA: TGTGCCAGCAGAGCGGGGACAGGGCTTGACGAGCAGTACTTC

V gene: TRBV28
D gene: -
clone size: -
J gene: TRBJ2-7
CDR3 protein: CASRTAGGLYF
CDR3 DNA: TGTGCCAGCAGAACCGCAGGGGGGCTGTACTTC

V gene: TRBV7-9
D gene: -
clone size: -
J gene: TRBJ2-2
CDR3 protein: CASSILREQTGELFF
CDR3 DNA: TGTGCCAGCAGTATTCTCCGGGAACAGACCGGGGAGCTGTTTTTT

V gene: TRBV2
D gene: TRBD1
clone size: -
J gene: TRBJ1-4
CDR3 protein: CASRDSLITIEKLFF
CDR3 DNA: TGTGCCAGCCGGGACAGCCTTATAACCATCGAAAAACTGTTTTTT

V gene: TRBV5-8
D gene: TRBD2
clone size: -
J gene: TRBJ2-2
CDR3 protein: CASSRGLAGDNTGELFF
CDR3 DNA: TGTGCCAGCAGCAGGGGACTAGCGGGAGACAACACCGGGGAGCTGTTTTTT

V gene: TRBV30
D gene: -
clone size: -
J gene: TRBJ2-7
CDR3 protein: CAWSIGFSSYEQYF
CDR3 DNA: TGTGCCTGGAGTATCGGATTTAGCTCCTACGAGCAGTACTTC

V gene: TRBV18
D gene: TRBD1
clone size: -
J gene: TRBJ2-4
CDR3 protein: CASSPPTGVSAKNIQYF
CDR3 DNA: TGTGCCAGCTCACCACCCACAGGGGTATCGGCCAAAAACATTCAGTACTTC

V gene: TRBV25-1
D gene: TRBD1
clone size: -
J gene: TRBJ2-1
CDR3 protein: CASSVTGTGLPSEQFF
CDR3 DNA: TGTGCCAGCAGTGTTACCGGGACAGGGCTTCCTAGTGAGCAGTTCTTC

V gene: TRBV18
D gene: TRBD1
clone size: -
J gene: TRBJ1-3
CDR3 protein: CASSPGQGRNTIYF
CDR3 DNA: TGTGCCAGCTCACCAGGACAGGGCAGAAACACCATATATTTT

V gene: TRBV5-4
D gene: -
clone size: -
J gene: TRBJ2-1
CDR3 protein: CASSLALRGPGHNEQFF
CDR3 DNA: TGTGCCAGCAGCTTGGCCCTAAGGGGCCCTGGGCACAATGAGCAGTTCTTC

V gene: TRBV5-1
D gene: -
clone size: -
J gene: TRBJ2-3
CDR3 protein: CASSFGTITDTQYF
CDR3 DNA: TGCGCCAGCAGCTTCGGGACCATCACAGATACGCAGTATTTT

V gene: TRBV5-1
D gene: -
clone size: -
J gene: TRBJ2-3
CDR3 protein: CASSLDGIKDTQYF
CDR3 DNA: TGCGCCAGCAGCCTGGACGGCATAAAAGATACGCAGTATTTT

V gene: TRBV5-1
D gene: -
clone size: once
J gene: TRBJ2-3
CDR3 protein: CASSFGTLSTDTQYF
CDR3 DNA: TGCGCCAGCAGCTTCGGGACTCTTAGCACAGATACGCAGTATTTT

V gene: TRBV29-1
D gene: TRBD1
clone size: -
J gene: TRBJ1-5
CDR3 protein: CSVAAAGGVQPQHF
CDR3 DNA: TGCAGCGTTGCCGCGGCAGGGGGCGTCCAGCCCCAGCATTTT